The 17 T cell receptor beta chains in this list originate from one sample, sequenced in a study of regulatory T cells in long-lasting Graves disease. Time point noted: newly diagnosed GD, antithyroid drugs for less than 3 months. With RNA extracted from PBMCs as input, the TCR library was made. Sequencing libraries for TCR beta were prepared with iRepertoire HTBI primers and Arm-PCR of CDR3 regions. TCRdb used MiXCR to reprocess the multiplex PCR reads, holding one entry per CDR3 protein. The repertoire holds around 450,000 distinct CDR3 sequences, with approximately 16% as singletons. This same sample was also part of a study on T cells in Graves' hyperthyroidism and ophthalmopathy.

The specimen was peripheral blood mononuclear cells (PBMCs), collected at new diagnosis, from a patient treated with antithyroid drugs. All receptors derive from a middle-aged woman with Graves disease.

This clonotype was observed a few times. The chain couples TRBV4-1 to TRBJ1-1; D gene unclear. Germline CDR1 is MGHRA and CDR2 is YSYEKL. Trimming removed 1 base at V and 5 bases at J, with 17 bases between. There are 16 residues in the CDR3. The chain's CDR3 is CASSQGGLPFRTEAFF. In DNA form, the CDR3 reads TGCGCCAGCAGCCAAGGAGGACTCCCTTTTAGGACTGAAGCTTTCTTT.

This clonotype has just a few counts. The chain's CDR3 is CSATSPTLNSGANVLTF. The CDR3 DNA reads as TGCAGTGCTACCTCCCCCACCCTGAACTCTGGGGCCAACGTCCTGACTTTC. The rearrangement joins TRBV20-1 to TRBJ2-6; D is unresolved. The V gene's germline CDR1 is DFQATT and CDR2 SNEGSKA (reference sequence). CDR3 length equals 17 residues. V lost 4 bases, J lost 0 bases, and 16 bases lay in between.

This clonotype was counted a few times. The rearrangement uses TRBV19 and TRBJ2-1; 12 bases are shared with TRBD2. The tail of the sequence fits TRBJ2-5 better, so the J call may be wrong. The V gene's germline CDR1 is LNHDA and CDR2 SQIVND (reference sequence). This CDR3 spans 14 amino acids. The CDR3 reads CASKRTSGMETQYF. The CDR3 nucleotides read TGTGCCAGTAAACGGACTAGCGGGATGGAGACCCAGTACTTC.

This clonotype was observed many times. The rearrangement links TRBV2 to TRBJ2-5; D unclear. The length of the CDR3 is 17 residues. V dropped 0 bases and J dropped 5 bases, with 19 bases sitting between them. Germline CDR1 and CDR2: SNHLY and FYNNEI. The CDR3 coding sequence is TGTGCCAGCAGTGAAGCCCTCTTAGGCATCGGTGTCGAGACCCAGTACTTC. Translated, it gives CASSEALLGIGVETQYF.

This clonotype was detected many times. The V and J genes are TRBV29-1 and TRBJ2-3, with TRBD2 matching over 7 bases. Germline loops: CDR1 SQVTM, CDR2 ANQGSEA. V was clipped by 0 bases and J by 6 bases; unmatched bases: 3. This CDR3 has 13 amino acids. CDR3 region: CSVEDILADTQYF. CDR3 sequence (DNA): TGCAGCGTTGAAGATATACTAGCGGATACGCAGTATTTT.

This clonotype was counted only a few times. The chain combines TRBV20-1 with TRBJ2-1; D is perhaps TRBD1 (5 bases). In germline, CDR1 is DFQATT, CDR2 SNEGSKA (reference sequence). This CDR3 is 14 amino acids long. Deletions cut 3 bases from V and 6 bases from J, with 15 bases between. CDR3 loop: CSASAPQTANEQFF. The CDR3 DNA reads TGCAGTGCTAGTGCCCCACAGACAGCCAATGAGCAGTTCTTC.

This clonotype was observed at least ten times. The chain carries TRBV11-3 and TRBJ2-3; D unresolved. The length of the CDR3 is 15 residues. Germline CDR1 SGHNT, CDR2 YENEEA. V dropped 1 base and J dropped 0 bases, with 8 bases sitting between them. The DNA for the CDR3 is TGTGCCAGCAGCTTAGGGCTCCCTAGCACAGATACGCAGTATTTT. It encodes CASSLGLPSTDTQYF.

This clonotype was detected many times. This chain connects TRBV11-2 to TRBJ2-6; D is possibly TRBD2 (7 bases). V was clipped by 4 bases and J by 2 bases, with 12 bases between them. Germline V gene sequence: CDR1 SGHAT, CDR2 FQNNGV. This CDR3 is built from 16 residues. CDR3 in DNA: TGTGCCAGCAGCTCCTCGGGGGGCGCTGGGGCCAACGTCCTGACTTTC. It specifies CASSSSGGAGANVLTF.

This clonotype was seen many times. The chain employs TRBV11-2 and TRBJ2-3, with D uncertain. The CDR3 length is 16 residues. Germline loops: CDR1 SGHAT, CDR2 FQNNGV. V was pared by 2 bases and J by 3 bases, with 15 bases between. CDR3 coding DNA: TGTGCCAGCAGCTTAAGGGCGGATCAGAGTACAGATACGCAGTATTTT. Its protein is CASSLRADQSTDTQYF.

The CDR3 nucleotides read TGTGCCAGCAGTCACAGGGGGCGCGGAAACGATCAGCCCCAGCATTTT. Encoded protein: CASSHRGRGNDQPQHF. The J gene is TRBJ1-5, the V gene TRBV6-1; 9 nucleotides agree with TRBD1. V was pared by 5 bases and J by 5 bases, with 10 bases of the junction left unmatched. The CDR3 is 16 residues long. CDR1 is MNHNS, CDR2 SASEGT, per germline.

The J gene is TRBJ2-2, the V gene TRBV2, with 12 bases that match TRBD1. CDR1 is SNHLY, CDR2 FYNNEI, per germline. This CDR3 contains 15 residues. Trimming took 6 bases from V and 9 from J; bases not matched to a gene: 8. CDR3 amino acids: CASSMGQGASRELFF. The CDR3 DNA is TGTGCCAGCAGCATGGGACAGGGGGCTAGCAGGGAGCTGTTTTTT.

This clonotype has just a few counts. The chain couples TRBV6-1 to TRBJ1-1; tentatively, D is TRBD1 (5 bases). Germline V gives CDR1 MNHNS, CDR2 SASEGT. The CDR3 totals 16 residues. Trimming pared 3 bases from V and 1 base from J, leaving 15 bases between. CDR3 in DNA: TGTGCCAGCAGTGACCCCCTGCAGGGAGGGAACACTGAAGCTTTCTTT. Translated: CASSDPLQGGNTEAFF.

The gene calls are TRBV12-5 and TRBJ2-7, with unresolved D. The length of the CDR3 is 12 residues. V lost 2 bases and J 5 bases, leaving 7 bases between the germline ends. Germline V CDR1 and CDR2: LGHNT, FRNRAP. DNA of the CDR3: TGTGCTAGTGGTTTGACCGGAAACGAGCAGTACTTC. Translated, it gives CASGLTGNEQYF.

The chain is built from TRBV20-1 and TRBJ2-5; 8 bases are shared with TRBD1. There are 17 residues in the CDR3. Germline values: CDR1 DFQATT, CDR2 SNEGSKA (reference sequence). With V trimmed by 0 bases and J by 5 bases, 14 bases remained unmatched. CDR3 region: CSARDWSRQGRGETQYF. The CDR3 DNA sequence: TGCAGTGCTAGAGATTGGTCGAGACAGGGGCGAGGGGAGACCCAGTACTTC.

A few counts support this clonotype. CDR3 DNA sequence: TGTGCCAGCAGCTTAGAGGCGGTTAAGGGCAGGGGAGCAGGTCGTGATCAGCCCCAGCATTTT. Translation: CASSLEAVKGRGAGRDQPQHF. The chain couples TRBV7-9 to TRBJ1-5; a weak D match, TRBD1 (6 bases). The V gene's germline CDR1 is SEHNR and CDR2 FQNEAQ (reference sequence). CDR3 size: 21 residues. Trimming cost V 1 base and J 5 bases, with 30 bases left between them. The full variable domain, in which reference TRBV7-9 and TRBJ1-5 provide the parts outside the CDR3, is DTGVSQNPRHKITKRGQNVTFRCDPISEHNRLYWYRQTLGQGPEFLTYFQNEAQLEKSRLLSDRFSAERPKGSFSTLEIQRTEQGDSAMYLCASSLEAVKGRGAGRDQPQHFGDGTRLSIL.

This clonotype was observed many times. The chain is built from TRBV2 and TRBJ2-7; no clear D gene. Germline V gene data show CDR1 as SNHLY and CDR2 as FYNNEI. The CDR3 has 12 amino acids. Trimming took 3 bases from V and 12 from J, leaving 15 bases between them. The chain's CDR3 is CASSESSSAVYF. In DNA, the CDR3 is TGTGCCAGCAGTGAGAGTAGTAGTGCGGTGTACTTC.

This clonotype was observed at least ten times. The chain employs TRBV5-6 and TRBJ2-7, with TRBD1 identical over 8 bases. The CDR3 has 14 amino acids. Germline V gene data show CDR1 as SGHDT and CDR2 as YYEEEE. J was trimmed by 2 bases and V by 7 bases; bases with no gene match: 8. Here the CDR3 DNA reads TGTGCCAGCCTTAGGGCAGGGGGCACCTACGAGCAGTACTTC. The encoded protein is CASLRAGGTYEQYF.